The 20 T cell receptor beta chains below were found in one sample sequenced in a study of T cell responses to AZD1222 COVID-19 vaccine. Assay used: immunoSEQ multiplex PCR; TCRdb lists only in-frame clones, some missing. The table shows more than 95,000 clones, with around 89% occurring only once. Sequences were derived from peripheral blood, sampled on day 0 of AZD1222 vaccination. The receptors stem from an adult in good health.

The CDR3 nucleotides are TGTGCCAGCAGCCCCCGGGAGGGCCACGAGCAGTACTTC. Its translation is CASSPREGHEQYF. The J gene is TRBJ2-7, the V gene TRBV7-9; TRBD2 agrees at 8 bases. This CDR3 has 13 residues. V shed 5 bases, J shed 5 bases, and the junction held 5 bases outside the gene matches. Germline values: CDR1 SEHNR, CDR2 FQNEAQ (reference sequence). The full variable domain, completed using reference TRBV7-9 and TRBJ2-7, is DTGVSQNPRHKITKRGQNVTFRCDPISEHNRLYWYRQTLGQGPEFLTYFQNEAQLEKSRLLSDRFSAERPKGSFSTLEIQRTEQGDSAMYLCASSPREGHEQYFGPGTRLTVT.

V and J are TRBV11-3 and TRBJ1-2; the D gene is possibly TRBD1 (6 bases). V lost 2 bases and J lost 1, with 11 bases in between. Germline V gives CDR1 SGHNT, CDR2 YENEEA. The CDR3 has 15 amino acids. The CDR3 DNA reads as TGTGCCAGCAGCTTACCCAGGGGCCGTAACTATGGCTACACCTTC. Translating it yields CASSLPRGRNYGYTF.

The rearrangement links TRBV3-1 (or the pseudogene TRBV3-2) to TRBJ1-2; possible D gene TRBD1, 6 bases. Looked up from germline, CDR1 is LGHDT and CDR2 is YNNKEL (reference sequence). The CDR3 totals 13 residues. V dropped 4 bases and J dropped 4 bases, with 10 bases sitting between them. In nucleotides, the CDR3 is TGTGCCAGCAGCCTGACGGACAGCTATGGCTACACCTTC. Its translation: CASSLTDSYGYTF.

V and J are TRBV4-3 and TRBJ2-2, with D perhaps TRBD1 (6 bases). The CDR3 spans 14 residues. Trimming pared 11 bases from V and 6 bases from J, leaving 19 bases between. CDR1 and CDR2 (germline): LGHNA, YSLEER. The CDR3 loop reads CACSDSLVAGELFF. The CDR3 DNA reads as TGCGCCTGTTCGGACAGTTTGGTGGCCGGGGAGCTGTTTTTT.

The rearrangement joins TRBV28 to TRBJ2-1, with D uncertain. Trimming stripped 3 bases from V and 6 bases from J, with 15 bases between. The CDR3 spans 15 residues. Germline assignment: CDR1 MDHEN and CDR2 SYDVKM. In DNA, the CDR3 is TGTGCCAGCAGTTTTCCCTCCAGGATGACCAATGAGCAGTTCTTC. It encodes CASSFPSRMTNEQFF.

Only one count was recorded for this clone. J is TRBJ1-1 and V is TRBV29-1; the D gene is possibly TRBD1 (5 bases). Germline V lookup: CDR1 SQVTM, CDR2 ANQGSEA. V lost 6 bases and J 0 bases, leaving 14 bases between the germline ends. The CDR3 sequence is 14 residues long. In DNA, the CDR3 is TGCAGCGTCCCCCGGGCGGGACTGAACACTGAAGCTTTCTTT. It encodes CSVPRAGLNTEAFF.

There are a few counts of this clone. The rearrangement joins TRBV9 to TRBJ2-5, with D possibly TRBD1 on 5 matching bases. CDR1 is SGDLS and CDR2 is YYNGEE in the germline V gene. V was shortened by 0 bases and J by 4 bases, with 10 bases between the two germline ends. The CDR3 extends over 14 amino acids. The CDR3 region has the DNA TGTGCCAGCAGCGTAGTGGGGCAGGGAGAGACCCAGTACTTC. The encoded protein is CASSVVGQGETQYF.

This rearrangement joins TRBV14 to TRBJ2-1; D is unresolved. V gave up 4 bases and J gave up 8 bases, with 9 bases separating them. Germline CDR1 is SGHDN and CDR2 is FVKESK. The CDR3 runs to 12 residues. The chain's CDR3 is CASSLRLHEQFF. CDR3 nucleotides: TGTGCCAGCAGCCTCCGCTTGCATGAGCAGTTCTTC.

This clone was found once. The gene calls are TRBV27 and TRBJ2-7, with no clear D. The CDR3 consists of 10 residues. The germline CDR1 and CDR2 sequences are MNHEY and SMNVEV (reference sequence). The V end was cut by 10 bases, the J end by 7 bases, with 11 bases between. The CDR3 loop reads CATGRMEQYF. CDR3 DNA: TGTGCCACCGGTCGGATGGAGCAGTACTTC.

The V and J genes are TRBV29-1 and TRBJ2-7, with 13 bases that match TRBD2. Germline CDR1 reads SQVTM; CDR2 reads ANQGSEA. The junction had 7 bases not matched to a gene; V was cut back by 1 base and J by 4 bases. The CDR3 extends over 16 amino acids. As DNA, the CDR3 is TGCAGCGTTGAAGCACTCACTAGCGGGAGGGTTTACGAGCAGTACTTC. Protein sequence: CSVEALTSGRVYEQYF.

The chain uses TRBV28 and TRBJ1-1; no definite D call. Trimming shortened V by 6 bases and J by 4 bases, and 18 bases separated the two germline ends. The CDR3 is made up of 15 amino acids. Per germline, CDR1 MDHEN and CDR2 SYDVKM. This chain's CDR3 is CASSPYNGVGTEAFF. As DNA, the CDR3 is TGTGCCAGCAGCCCATACAATGGGGTAGGCACTGAAGCTTTCTTT.

The chain has TRBV5-1 and TRBJ2-3; possible D gene TRBD1, 6 bases. Trimming removed 3 bases from V and 1 base from J, with 12 bases in between. The V gene's germline CDR1 is SGHRS and CDR2 YFSETQ. CDR3 size: 15 residues. CDR3 nucleotides: TGCGCCAGCAGCTATTTGGACAGTCGCACAGATACGCAGTATTTT. It yields the protein CASSYLDSRTDTQYF.

The J gene is TRBJ2-2, the V gene TRBV29-1; tentatively, D is TRBD2 (6 bases). The V and J ends lost 0 bases and 4 bases respectively, with 9 bases between them. The CDR3 is 14 residues long. Germline assignment: CDR1 SQVTM and CDR2 ANQGSEA. In DNA, the CDR3 is TGCAGCGTTGAAGATCGGGGGATCACCGGGGAGCTGTTTTTT. This gives the protein CSVEDRGITGELFF.

The chain carries TRBV19 and TRBJ2-5, with a tentative D call TRBD2 (8 bases). Trimming shortened V by 4 bases and J by 4 bases, and 19 bases separated the two germline ends. CDR1 and CDR2 from the germline V gene are LNHDA and SQIVND (reference sequence). The CDR3 covers 16 residues. In DNA, the CDR3 is TGTGCCAGTAGTAGCCCGGGAGGGGGCGTAGTAGAGACCCAGTACTTC. This encodes CASSSPGGGVVETQYF.

This clone was counted a single time. The CDR3 DNA follows: TGTGCCAGCAGGCAGGCGATATACAATGAGCAGTTCTTC. It encodes CASRQAIYNEQFF. This chain connects TRBV2 to TRBJ2-1; no reliable D call. V lost 6 bases and J 4 bases, leaving 10 bases between the germline ends. Germline V gives CDR1 SNHLY, CDR2 FYNNEI. The CDR3 has 13 amino acids.

This chain uses TRBV4-3 with TRBJ2-1; 7 positions match TRBD2. The CDR3 runs to 14 residues. Germline loops: CDR1 LGHNA, CDR2 YSLEER. The V and J ends lost 6 bases and 5 bases, in that order; junction bases with no gene match: 7. DNA for the CDR3: TGCGCCAGCAGTAGGGTAGCGGGTAACAATGAGCAGTTCTTC. It yields the protein CASSRVAGNNEQFF.

The chain links TRBV10-1 to TRBJ2-3, with D perhaps being TRBD1 or TRBD2 (5 bases each). V dropped 3 bases and J dropped 10 bases, with 23 bases sitting between them. The CDR3 is 16 residues long. Germline V gives CDR1 WNHNN, CDR2 SYGVQD (reference sequence). CDR3 sequence: CASSERGRDGKCAQYF. In nucleotides, the CDR3 is TGCGCCAGCAGTGAAAGGGGCCGGGACGGAAAGTGCGCGCAGTATTTT.

The V gene is TRBV7-6, the J gene TRBJ2-1, with TRBD2 matching 8 bases. The CDR3 extends over 16 amino acids. Germline values: CDR1 SGHVS, CDR2 FNYEAQ. After removal of 1 base from V and 2 bases from J, the junction contained 4 bases not matched to a gene. The CDR3 DNA reads TGTGCCAGCAGCTTAGTAACGGGAGGGGCCTACAATGAGCAGTTCTTC. Its protein product is CASSLVTGGAYNEQFF.

The V gene is TRBV3-1 (or the pseudogene TRBV3-2), the J gene TRBJ2-5; tentatively, D is TRBD2 (6 bases). The CDR3 spans 16 residues. V was clipped by 1 base and J by 4 bases, with 16 bases between them. The germline V gene has CDR1 LGHDT and CDR2 YNNKEL (reference sequence). CDR3 DNA sequence: TGTGCCAGCAGCCAAGGGTTCGGAGCGGGTTCAGAGACCCAGTACTTC. It specifies CASSQGFGAGSETQYF.

This clone was detected once. CDR3 DNA: TGTGCCAGTAGTCGGCATAGCAATCAGCCCCAGCATTTT. Protein product: CASSRHSNQPQHF. The chain has TRBV19 and TRBJ1-5; D is unresolved. Germline CDR1 is LNHDA and CDR2 is SQIVND (reference sequence). This CDR3 is built from 13 residues. Trimming shortened V by 5 bases and J by 0 bases, and 5 bases separated the two germline ends.